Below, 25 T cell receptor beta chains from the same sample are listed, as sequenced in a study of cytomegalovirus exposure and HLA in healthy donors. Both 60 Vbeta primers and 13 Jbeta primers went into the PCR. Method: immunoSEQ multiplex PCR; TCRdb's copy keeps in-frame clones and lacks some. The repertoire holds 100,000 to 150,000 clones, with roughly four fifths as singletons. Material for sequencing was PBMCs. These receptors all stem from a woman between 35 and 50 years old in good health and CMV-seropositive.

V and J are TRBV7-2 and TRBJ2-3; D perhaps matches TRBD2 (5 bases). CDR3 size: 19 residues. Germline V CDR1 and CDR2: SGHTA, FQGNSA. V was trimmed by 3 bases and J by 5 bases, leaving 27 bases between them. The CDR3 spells CASSFFGVGMGGERDTQYF. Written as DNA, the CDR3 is TGTGCCAGCAGCTTTTTTGGGGTCGGGATGGGCGGAGAAAGAGATACGCAGTATTTT.

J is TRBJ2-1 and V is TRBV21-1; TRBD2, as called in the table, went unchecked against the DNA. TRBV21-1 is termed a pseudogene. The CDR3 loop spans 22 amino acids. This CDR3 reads CASSKVRRTSGGPQGSYNEQFF. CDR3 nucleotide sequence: TGTGCCAGCAGCAAAGTCCGAAGGACTAGCGGGGGTCCACAGGGCTCCTACAATGAGCAGTTCTTC.

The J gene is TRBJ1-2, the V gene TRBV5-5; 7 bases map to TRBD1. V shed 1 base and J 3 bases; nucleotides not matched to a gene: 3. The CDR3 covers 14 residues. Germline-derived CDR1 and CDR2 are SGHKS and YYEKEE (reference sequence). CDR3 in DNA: TGTGCCAGCAGCTTGACAGGGGTGGACTATGGCTACACCTTC. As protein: CASSLTGVDYGYTF.

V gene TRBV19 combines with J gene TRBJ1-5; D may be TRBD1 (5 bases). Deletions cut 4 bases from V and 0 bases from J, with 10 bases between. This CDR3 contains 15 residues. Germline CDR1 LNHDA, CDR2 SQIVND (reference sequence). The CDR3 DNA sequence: TGTGCCAGTAGTACCCTTACAGGTAGCAATCAGCCCCAGCATTTT. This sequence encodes CASSTLTGSNQPQHF.

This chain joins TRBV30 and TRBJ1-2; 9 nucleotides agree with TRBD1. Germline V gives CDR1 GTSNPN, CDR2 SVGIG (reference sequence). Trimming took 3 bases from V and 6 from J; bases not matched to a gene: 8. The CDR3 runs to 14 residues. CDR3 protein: CAWRIQGALDGYTF. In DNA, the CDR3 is TGTGCCTGGAGAATACAGGGGGCTTTGGATGGCTACACCTTC. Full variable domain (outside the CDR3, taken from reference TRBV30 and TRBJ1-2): SQTIHQWPATLVQPVGSPLSLECTVEGTSNPNLYWYRQAAGRGLQLLFYSVGIGQISSEVPQNLSASRPQDRQFILSSKKLLLSDSGFYLCAWRIQGALDGYTFGSGTRLTVV.

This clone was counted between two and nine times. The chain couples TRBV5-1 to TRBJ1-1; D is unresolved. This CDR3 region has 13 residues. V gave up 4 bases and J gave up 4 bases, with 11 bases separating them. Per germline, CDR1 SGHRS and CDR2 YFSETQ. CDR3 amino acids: CASSPPGSTEAFF. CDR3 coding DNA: TGCGCCAGCAGCCCCCCGGGGAGCACTGAAGCTTTCTTT.

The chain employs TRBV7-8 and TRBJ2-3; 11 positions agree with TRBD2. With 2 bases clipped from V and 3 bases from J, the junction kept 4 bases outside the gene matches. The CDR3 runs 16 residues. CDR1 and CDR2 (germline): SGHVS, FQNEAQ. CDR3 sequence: CASSLLGLAATDTQYF. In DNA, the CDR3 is TGTGCCAGCAGCTTACTGGGACTAGCGGCAACAGATACGCAGTATTTT.

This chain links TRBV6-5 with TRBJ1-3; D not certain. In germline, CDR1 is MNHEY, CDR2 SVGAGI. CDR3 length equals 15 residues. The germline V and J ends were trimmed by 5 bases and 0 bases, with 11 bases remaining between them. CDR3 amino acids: CASSNTANSGNTIYF. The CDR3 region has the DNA TGTGCCAGCAGTAACACAGCAAACTCTGGAAACACCATATATTTT.

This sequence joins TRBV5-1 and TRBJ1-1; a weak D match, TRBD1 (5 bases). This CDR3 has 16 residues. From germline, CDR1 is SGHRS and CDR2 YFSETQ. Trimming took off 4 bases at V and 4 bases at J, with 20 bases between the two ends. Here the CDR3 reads CASSTQGAGLSTEAFF. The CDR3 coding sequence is TGCGCCAGCAGCACCCAAGGGGCAGGGCTGAGCACTGAAGCTTTCTTT.

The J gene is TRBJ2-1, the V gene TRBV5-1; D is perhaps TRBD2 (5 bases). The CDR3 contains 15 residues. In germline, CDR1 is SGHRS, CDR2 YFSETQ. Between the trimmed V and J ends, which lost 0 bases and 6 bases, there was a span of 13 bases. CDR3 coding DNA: TGCGCCAGCAGCTTGGATTCCCCTAGCATCAATGAGCAGTTCTTC. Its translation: CASSLDSPSINEQFF.

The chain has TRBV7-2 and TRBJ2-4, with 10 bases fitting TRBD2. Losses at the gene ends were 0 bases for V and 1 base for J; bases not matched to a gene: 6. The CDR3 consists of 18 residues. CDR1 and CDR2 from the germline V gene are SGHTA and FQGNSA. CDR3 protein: CASSLARAGGPAKNIQYF. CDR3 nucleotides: TGTGCCAGCAGCTTAGCCCGAGCGGGAGGGCCGGCCAAAAACATTCAGTACTTC.

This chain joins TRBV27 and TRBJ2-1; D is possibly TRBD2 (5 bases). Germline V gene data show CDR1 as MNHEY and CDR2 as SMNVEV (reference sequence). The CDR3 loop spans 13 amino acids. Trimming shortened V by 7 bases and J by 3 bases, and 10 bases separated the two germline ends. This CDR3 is CASTPRDYNEQFF. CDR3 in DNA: TGTGCCAGCACCCCACGGGACTACAATGAGCAGTTCTTC.

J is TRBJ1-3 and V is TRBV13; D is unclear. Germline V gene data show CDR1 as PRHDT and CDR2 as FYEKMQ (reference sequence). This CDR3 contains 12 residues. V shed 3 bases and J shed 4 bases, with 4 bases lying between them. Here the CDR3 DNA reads TGTGCCAGCAGCTTGAGGGGAAACACCATATATTTT. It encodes CASSLRGNTIYF. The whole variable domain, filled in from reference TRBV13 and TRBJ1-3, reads AAGVIQSPRHLIKEKRETATLKCYPIPRHDTVYWYQQGPGQDPQFLISFYEKMQSDKGSIPDRFSAQQFSDYHSELNMSSLELGDSALYFCASSLRGNTIYFGEGSWLTVV.

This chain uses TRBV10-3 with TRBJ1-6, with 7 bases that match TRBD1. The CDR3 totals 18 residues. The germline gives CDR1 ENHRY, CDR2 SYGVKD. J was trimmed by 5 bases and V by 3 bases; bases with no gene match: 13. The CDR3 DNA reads TGTGCCATCAGTGAAGCAGGCCCGAGGGGGCCGAATAATTCACCCCTCCACTTT. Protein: CAISEAGPRGPNNSPLHF.

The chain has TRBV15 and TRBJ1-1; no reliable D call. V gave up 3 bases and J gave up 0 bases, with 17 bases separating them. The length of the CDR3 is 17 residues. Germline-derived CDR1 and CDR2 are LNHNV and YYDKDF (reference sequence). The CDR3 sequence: CATSSPLGSAMNTEAFF. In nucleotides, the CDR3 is TGTGCCACCAGCAGCCCACTAGGGTCCGCTATGAACACTGAAGCTTTCTTT.

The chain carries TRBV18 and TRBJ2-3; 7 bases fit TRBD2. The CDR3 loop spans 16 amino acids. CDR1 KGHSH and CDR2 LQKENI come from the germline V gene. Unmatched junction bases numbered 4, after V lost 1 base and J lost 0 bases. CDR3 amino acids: CASSPLKGGSTDTQYF. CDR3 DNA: TGTGCCAGCTCACCACTGAAGGGAGGGAGCACAGATACGCAGTATTTT.

CDR3 sequence: CSVNHRANTEAFF. The CDR3 nucleotides are TGCAGCGTTAATCACAGGGCGAACACTGAAGCTTTCTTT. V usage is TRBV29-1 and J usage is TRBJ1-1, with D tentatively TRBD1 (6 bases). CDR1 is SQVTM and CDR2 is ANQGSEA in the germline V gene. The CDR3 runs to 13 residues. Trimming took off 5 bases at V and 1 base at J, with 11 bases between the two ends.

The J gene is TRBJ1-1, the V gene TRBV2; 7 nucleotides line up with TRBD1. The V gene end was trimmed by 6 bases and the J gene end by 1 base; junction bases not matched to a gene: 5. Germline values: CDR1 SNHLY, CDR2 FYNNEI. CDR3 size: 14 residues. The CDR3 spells CASRGDSKNTEAFF. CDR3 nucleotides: TGTGCCAGCAGAGGGGACAGCAAGAACACTGAAGCTTTCTTT.

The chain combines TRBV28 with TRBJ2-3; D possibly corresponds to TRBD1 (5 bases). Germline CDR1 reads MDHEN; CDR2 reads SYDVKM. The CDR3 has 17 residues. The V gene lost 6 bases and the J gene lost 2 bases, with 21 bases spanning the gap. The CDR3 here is CASSFPARLGDTDTQYF. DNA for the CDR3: TGTGCCAGCAGCTTTCCCGCCCGCCTAGGGGACACAGATACGCAGTATTTT.

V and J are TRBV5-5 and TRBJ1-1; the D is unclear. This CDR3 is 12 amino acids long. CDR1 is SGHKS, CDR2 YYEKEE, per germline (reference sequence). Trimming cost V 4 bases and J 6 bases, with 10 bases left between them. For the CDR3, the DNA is TGTGCCAGCAGCCACGGTCTCGCTGAAGCTTTCTTT. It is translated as CASSHGLAEAFF.

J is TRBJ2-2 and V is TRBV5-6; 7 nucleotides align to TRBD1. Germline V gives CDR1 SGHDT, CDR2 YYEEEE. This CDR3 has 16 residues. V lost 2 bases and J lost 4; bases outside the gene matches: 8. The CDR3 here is CASSFRGSVVTGELFF. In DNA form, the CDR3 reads TGTGCCAGCAGCTTCAGGGGGTCGGTTGTCACCGGGGAGCTGTTTTTT.

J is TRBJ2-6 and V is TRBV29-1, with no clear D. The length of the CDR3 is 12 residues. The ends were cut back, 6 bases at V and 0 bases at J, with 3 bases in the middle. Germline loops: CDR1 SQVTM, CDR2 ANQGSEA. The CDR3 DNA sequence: TGCAGCGTCATCTCTGGGGCCAACGTCCTGACTTTC. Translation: CSVISGANVLTF.

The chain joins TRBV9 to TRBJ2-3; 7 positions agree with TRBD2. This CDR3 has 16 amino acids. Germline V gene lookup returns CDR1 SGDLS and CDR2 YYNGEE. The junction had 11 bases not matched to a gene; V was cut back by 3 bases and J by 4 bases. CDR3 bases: TGTGCCAGCAGCGGGTATGGTGGGAGGGACCCAGATACGCAGTATTTT. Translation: CASSGYGGRDPDTQYF.

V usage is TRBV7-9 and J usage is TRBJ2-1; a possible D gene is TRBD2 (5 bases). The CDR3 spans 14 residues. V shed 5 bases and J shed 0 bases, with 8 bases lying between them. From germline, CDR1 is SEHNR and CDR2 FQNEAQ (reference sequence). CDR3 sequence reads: CASSARGSYNEQFF. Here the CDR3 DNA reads TGTGCCAGCAGCGCCCGGGGCTCCTACAATGAGCAGTTCTTC.

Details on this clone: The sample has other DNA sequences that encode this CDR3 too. As DNA, the CDR3 is TGTGCCAGTCAGATAGTGGAGGGAACTGAAGCTTTCTTT. Its protein is CASQIVEGTEAFF. V and J are TRBV14 and TRBJ1-1; D is undetermined. The CDR3 runs to 13 residues. Germline loops: CDR1 SGHDN, CDR2 FVKESK. V lost 9 bases to trimming and J lost 5 bases, with 16 bases between them.